The entry below describes one T cell receptor beta chain. This entry belongs to a study of T cells in Graves' hyperthyroidism and ophthalmopathy. Not enrolled were patients with uncontrolled infection, other autoimmune disease, pregnancy or lactation. Regions amplified from RNA transcripts were the TCR beta CDR3 regions. A first-round RT-PCR of the TCR CDR3 used the HTBI primer set. A single record per CDR3 protein comes from TCRdb applying MiXCR to the multiplex PCR reads. The table records about 640,000 distinct CDR3 sequences, about 45% of them present only once. Per the germline V gene, CDR1 is SGHDT and CDR2 is YYEEEE. V was pared by 0 bases and J by 3 bases, with 10 bases between. The CDR3 spans 14 residues.

Input material: peripheral blood or thyroid tissue (not recorded which). The chain couples TRBV5-6 to TRBJ2-7; D remains unclear. This TCR was recovered from an adult man with Graves' disease, either hyperthyroidism or ophthalmopathy (not recorded which). In nucleotides, the CDR3 is TGTGCCAGCAGCTTGGGGCGCCACCGCTACGAGCAGTACTTC. Protein: CASSLGRHRYEQYF.